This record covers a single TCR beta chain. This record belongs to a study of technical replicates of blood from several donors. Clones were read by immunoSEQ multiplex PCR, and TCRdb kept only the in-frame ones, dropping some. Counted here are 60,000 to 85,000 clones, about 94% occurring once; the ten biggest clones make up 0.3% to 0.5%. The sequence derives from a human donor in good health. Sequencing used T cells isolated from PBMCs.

The CDR3 spells CASSQDQGYGPTGYTF. DNA for the CDR3: TGCGCCAGCAGCCAAGACCAGGGGTATGGACCAACGGGCTACACCTTC. The rearrangement uses TRBV4-1 and TRBJ1-2, with D perhaps TRBD1 (6 bases). This CDR3 spans 16 amino acids. Germline V lookup: CDR1 MGHRA, CDR2 YSYEKL. Trimming took 0 bases from V and 8 from J, leaving 19 bases between them.